A selection of T cell receptor beta chains follows, all from one sample in a study of cytomegalovirus exposure and HLA in healthy donors. Sequencing was performed with immunoSEQ multiplex PCR; in TCRdb, only in-frame clones are kept and a portion is missing. The data show approximately 160,000 clones, with about four fifths seen just once and under 0.4% held by the top ten. Specimen: PBMCs. The receptors come from a boy aged 2-15 years in good health and CMV-seronegative. Both conserved end residues are part of each CDR3. The order of the fields is D gene, clone size, J gene, V gene, CDR3 protein, CDR3 DNA. The D gene is left open where the match is weak. The size of a clone is reported for some rows only, either as once, few or many, or as a class for expanded clones.

d_gene: .
abundance: .
j_gene: TRBJ2-7
v_gene: TRBV30
CDR3aa: CAWGSGYSYEQYF
CDR3nt: TGTGCCTGGGGAAGCGGGTACTCCTACGAGCAGTACTTC

d_gene: .
abundance: .
j_gene: TRBJ2-7
v_gene: TRBV29-1
CDR3aa: CSVESTGGVEQYF
CDR3nt: TGCAGCGTTGAATCTACCGGCGGGGTCGAGCAGTACTTC

d_gene: .
abundance: .
j_gene: TRBJ2-1
v_gene: TRBV7-9
CDR3aa: CASSLGNSGHRWNEQFF
CDR3nt: TGTGCCAGCAGCTTAGGCAACTCGGGACACCGGTGGAATGAGCAGTTCTTC

d_gene: TRBD1
abundance: .
j_gene: TRBJ1-1
v_gene: TRBV5-1
CDR3aa: CASSSGQENTEAFF
CDR3nt: TGCGCCAGCAGCTCAGGACAGGAGAACACTGAAGCTTTCTTT

d_gene: .
abundance: .
j_gene: TRBJ1-5
v_gene: TRBV4-1
CDR3aa: CASSQVILTAYSNQPQHF
CDR3nt: TGCGCCAGCAGCCAAGTTATCCTGACAGCCTATAGCAATCAGCCCCAGCATTTT

d_gene: .
abundance: .
j_gene: TRBJ2-5
v_gene: TRBV5-8
CDR3aa: CASSLGTYPIQETQYF
CDR3nt: TGTGCCAGCAGCTTGGGTACCTACCCAATTCAAGAGACCCAGTACTTC

d_gene: TRBD2
abundance: .
j_gene: TRBJ2-1
v_gene: TRBV7-6
CDR3aa: CASSLSSGRVHEQFF
CDR3nt: TGTGCCAGCAGCTTATCTAGCGGGAGGGTTCATGAGCAGTTCTTC

d_gene: .
abundance: once
j_gene: TRBJ2-2
v_gene: TRBV4-1
CDR3aa: CASSQDTQTGELFF
CDR3nt: TGCGCCAGCAGCCAAGATACACAAACCGGGGAGCTGTTTTTT

d_gene: TRBD1
abundance: few
j_gene: TRBJ1-1
v_gene: TRBV5-1
CDR3aa: CASCRGRMNTEAFF
CDR3nt: TGCGCCAGCTGCAGGGGGCGCATGAACACTGAAGCTTTCTTT

d_gene: TRBD1
abundance: .
j_gene: TRBJ2-7
v_gene: TRBV4-1
CDR3aa: CASSQDPGQGTYEQYF
CDR3nt: TGCGCCAGCAGCCAAGATCCGGGACAGGGTACCTACGAGCAGTACTTC

d_gene: .
abundance: few
j_gene: TRBJ1-1
v_gene: TRBV5-5
CDR3aa: CASSADVSGFTEAFF
CDR3nt: TGTGCCAGCAGCGCAGACGTTTCAGGGTTCACTGAAGCTTTCTTT

d_gene: TRBD2
abundance: .
j_gene: TRBJ2-5
v_gene: TRBV13
CDR3aa: CASSSHCIRLAGGRETQYF
CDR3nt: TGTGCCAGCAGCTCCCACTGCATTCGGCTAGCGGGAGGGCGGGAGACCCAGTACTTC

d_gene: .
abundance: .
j_gene: TRBJ2-7
v_gene: TRBV7-8
CDR3aa: CASSHFGGTAPYEQYF
CDR3nt: TGTGCCAGCAGCCACTTCGGGGGTACCGCCCCTTACGAGCAGTACTTC

d_gene: TRBD2
abundance: once
j_gene: TRBJ2-7
v_gene: TRBV5-1
CDR3aa: CASSFTGTSGSYEQYF
CDR3nt: TGCGCCAGCAGCTTCACCGGGACTAGCGGTTCCTACGAGCAGTACTTC

d_gene: TRBD2
abundance: .
j_gene: TRBJ2-7
v_gene: TRBV7-9
CDR3aa: CSSSSSTGGQYF
CDR3nt: TGTTCCAGCAGCTCCTCGACGGGAGGGCAGTACTTC

d_gene: .
abundance: .
j_gene: TRBJ1-2
v_gene: TRBV7-9
CDR3aa: CASSLDRLYGYTF
CDR3nt: TGTGCCAGCAGCTTAGACAGGCTTTATGGCTACACCTTC

d_gene: TRBD2
abundance: once
j_gene: TRBJ2-3
v_gene: TRBV11-1
CDR3aa: CASSSSGRPGDTQYF
CDR3nt: TGTGCCAGCAGCTCGTCCGGGAGGCCGGGGGATACGCAGTATTTT

d_gene: TRBD1
abundance: .
j_gene: TRBJ2-7
v_gene: TRBV6-5
CDR3aa: CASSYLGTGGEQYF
CDR3nt: TGTGCCAGCAGTTACCTCGGGACAGGGGGCGAGCAGTACTTC

d_gene: .
abundance: .
j_gene: TRBJ2-3
v_gene: TRBV5-4
CDR3aa: CASSSPGTLNTQYF
CDR3nt: TGTGCCAGCAGCTCACCCGGGACTTTAAATACGCAGTATTTT

d_gene: .
abundance: .
j_gene: TRBJ2-1
v_gene: TRBV14
CDR3aa: CASSHLVVAVVPLADNEQFF
CDR3nt: TGTGCCAGCAGCCATCTTGTGGTAGCGGTAGTACCTTTAGCAGACAATGAGCAGTTCTTC

d_gene: TRBD2
abundance: .
j_gene: TRBJ2-2
v_gene: TRBV5-4
CDR3aa: CASSPISGRLPGAGELFF
CDR3nt: TGTGCCAGCAGCCCCATTAGCGGGAGGCTTCCTGGCGCCGGGGAGCTGTTTTTT

d_gene: .
abundance: .
j_gene: TRBJ1-4
v_gene: TRBV10-1
CDR3aa: CASSEGVLGRATNEKLFF
CDR3nt: TGCGCCAGCAGTGAGGGGGTTTTGGGGAGAGCAACTAATGAAAAACTGTTTTTT

d_gene: TRBD2
abundance: once
j_gene: TRBJ2-5
v_gene: TRBV27
CDR3aa: CASSLSGLAGGTQYF
CDR3nt: TGTGCCAGCAGTTTATCGGGACTAGCGGGAGGAACCCAGTACTTC

d_gene: .
abundance: .
j_gene: TRBJ2-5
v_gene: TRBV30
CDR3aa: CAWSVSKETQYF
CDR3nt: TGTGCCTGGAGTGTATCCAAAGAGACCCAGTACTTC

d_gene: .
abundance: .
j_gene: TRBJ2-6
v_gene: TRBV5-1
CDR3aa: CASSSTEYISGANVLTF
CDR3nt: TGCGCCAGCAGCTCGACAGAATATATCTCTGGGGCCAACGTCCTGACTTTC